This T cell receptor (beta chain) was sequenced in a study of T-cell reconstitution after alpha-beta-depleted transplantation in children. Points from the study as a whole: After one year, T-cell counts and TCRbeta diversity mostly came from new T cells. Surviving recipient T cells and intrathymic progenitors accounted for some patients' high TCRbeta diversity at day 60. The origin of alpha-beta T cells about two months after transplant was reportedly several hundred expanded graft clones.

Unique molecular identifiers tagged the TCRbeta library. MiXCR, run by TCRdb on the PCR reads, gives a single entry per CDR3 protein. The data contain roughly 100,000 distinct CDR3 sequences, approximately 5.4% of them seen just once; the ten biggest clones take up around 5.6%. This clonotype was picked up many times. What it recognizes is unknown. CDR3 length: 15 residues. From germline, CDR1 is SGHRS and CDR2 YFSETQ. With 7 bases removed from V and 2 bases from J, the gap between germline ends came to 17 bases. The sample in question was PBMCs, mostly from graft donor cells, obtained 60 days after TCRalphabeta/CD19-depleted stem cell transplant. This TCR was recovered from a female patient between 2 and 10 years old who had a stem cell transplant for Fanconi anemia, so the T cells may come from the graft donor. This rearrangement joins TRBV5-1 to TRBJ2-3, with D perhaps matching TRBD1 or TRBD2 (5 bases each). CDR3 nucleotides: TGCGCCAGCGAACCAATAGGGGACCCCACAGATACGCAGTATTTT. Translation gives CASEPIGDPTDTQYF.